This T cell receptor beta chain was recovered during a study of cytomegalovirus exposure and HLA in healthy donors. For the study at large: A subsequent analysis stated that the 120 validation repertoires were run on the same platform as the approximately 660 first-cohort repertoires. Study results and limitations: Specific recognition of CMV antigens was confirmed in vitro for three chains (all CMV-associated). Altogether, 150 or so TCR beta chains were recorded as cytomegalovirus-associated. Reports showed the classifier diagnosing cytomegalovirus status with high specificity and sensitivity.

The CDR3 is made up of 14 amino acids. Germline V gene lookup returns CDR1 MNHEY and CDR2 SMNVEV (reference sequence). V lost 8 bases and J lost 4, with 15 bases in between. Sequencing used immunoSEQ multiplex PCR; TCRdb keeps in-frame clones, though not all of them. The table has fewer than 150,000 clones, 85% to 90% seen once. This clone has only one observation. What it binds is not known. Sequences were obtained from PBMCs. J is TRBJ2-1 and V is TRBV27, with D possibly matching TRBD1 (5 bases). The TCR originated in a woman younger than 35 in good health and CMV-seropositive. The CDR3 here is CASRRTPGYNEQFF. The CDR3 DNA is TGTGCCAGCCGCCGGACCCCAGGGTACAATGAGCAGTTCTTC.